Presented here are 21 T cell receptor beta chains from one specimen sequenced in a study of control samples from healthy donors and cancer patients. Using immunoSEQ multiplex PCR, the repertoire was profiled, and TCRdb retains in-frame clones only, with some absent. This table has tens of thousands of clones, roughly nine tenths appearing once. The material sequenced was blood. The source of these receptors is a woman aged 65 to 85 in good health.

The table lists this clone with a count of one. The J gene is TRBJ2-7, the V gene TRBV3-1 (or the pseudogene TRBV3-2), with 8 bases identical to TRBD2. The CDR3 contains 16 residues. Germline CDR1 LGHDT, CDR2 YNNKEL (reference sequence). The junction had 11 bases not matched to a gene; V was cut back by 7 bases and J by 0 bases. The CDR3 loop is CASTKLSGTSSYEQYF. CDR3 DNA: TGTGCCAGCACCAAACTTAGCGGGACCAGCTCCTACGAGCAGTACTTC.

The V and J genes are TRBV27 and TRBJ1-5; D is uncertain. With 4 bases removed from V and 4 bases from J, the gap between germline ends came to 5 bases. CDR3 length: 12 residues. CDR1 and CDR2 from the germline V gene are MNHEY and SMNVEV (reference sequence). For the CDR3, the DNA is TGTGCCAGCAGTTCGAGAAATCAGCCCCAGCATTTT. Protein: CASSSRNQPQHF.

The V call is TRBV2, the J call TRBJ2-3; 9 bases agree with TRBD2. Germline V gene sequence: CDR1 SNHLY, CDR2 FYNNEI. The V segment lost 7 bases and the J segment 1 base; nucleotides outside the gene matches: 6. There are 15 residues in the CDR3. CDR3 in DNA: TGTGCCAGCAACCGGTTAGCGGGAGGCACAGATACGCAGTATTTT. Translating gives CASNRLAGGTDTQYF.

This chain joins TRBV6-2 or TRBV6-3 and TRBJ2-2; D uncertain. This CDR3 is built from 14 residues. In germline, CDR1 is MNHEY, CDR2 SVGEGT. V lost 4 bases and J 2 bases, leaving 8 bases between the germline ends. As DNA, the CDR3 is TGTGCCAGCAGTTTGGCAGACAACACCGGGGAGCTGTTTTTT. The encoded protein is CASSLADNTGELFF.

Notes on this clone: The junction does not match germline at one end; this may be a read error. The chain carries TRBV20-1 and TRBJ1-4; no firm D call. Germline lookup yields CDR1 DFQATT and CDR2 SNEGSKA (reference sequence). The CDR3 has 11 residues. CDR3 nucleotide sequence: TGCAGTGCTAGAGTCGGACGAACCTCCCTTTTT. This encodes CSARVGRTSLF.

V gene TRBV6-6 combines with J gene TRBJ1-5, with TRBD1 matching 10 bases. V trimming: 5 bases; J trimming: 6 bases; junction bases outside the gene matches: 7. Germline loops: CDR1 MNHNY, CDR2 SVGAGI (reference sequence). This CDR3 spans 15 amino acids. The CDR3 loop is CASSTATGGVQPQHF. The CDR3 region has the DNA TGTGCCAGCAGTACCGCGACAGGGGGCGTTCAGCCCCAGCATTTT.

DNA of the CDR3: TGTGCCAGCAGTTTACAGGACGCTCTGGGGACCCAGTACTTC. This encodes CASSLQDALGTQYF. This chain links TRBV27 with TRBJ2-5; D gene unclear. From germline, CDR1 is MNHEY and CDR2 SMNVEV (reference sequence). The CDR3 spans 14 residues. V lost 2 bases to trimming and J lost 7 bases, with 14 bases between them.

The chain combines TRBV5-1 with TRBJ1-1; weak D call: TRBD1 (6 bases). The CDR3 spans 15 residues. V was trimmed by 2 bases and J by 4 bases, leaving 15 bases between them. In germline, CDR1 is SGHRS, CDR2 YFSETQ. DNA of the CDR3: TGCGCCAGCAGCTTAGGTCACAGGGACATCACTGAAGCTTTCTTT. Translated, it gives CASSLGHRDITEAFF.

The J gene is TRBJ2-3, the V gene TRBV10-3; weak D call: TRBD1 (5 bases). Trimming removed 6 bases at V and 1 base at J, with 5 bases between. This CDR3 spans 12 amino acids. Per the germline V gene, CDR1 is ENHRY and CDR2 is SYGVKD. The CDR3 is CAIRQGTDTQYF. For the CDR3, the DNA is TGTGCCATCAGACAGGGCACAGATACGCAGTATTTT.

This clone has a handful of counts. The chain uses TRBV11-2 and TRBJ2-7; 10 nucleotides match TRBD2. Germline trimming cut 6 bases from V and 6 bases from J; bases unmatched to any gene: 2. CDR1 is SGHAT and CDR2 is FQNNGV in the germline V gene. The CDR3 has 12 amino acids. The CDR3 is CASSSSGSEQYF. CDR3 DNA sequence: TGTGCCAGCAGTTCTAGCGGGAGCGAGCAGTACTTC.

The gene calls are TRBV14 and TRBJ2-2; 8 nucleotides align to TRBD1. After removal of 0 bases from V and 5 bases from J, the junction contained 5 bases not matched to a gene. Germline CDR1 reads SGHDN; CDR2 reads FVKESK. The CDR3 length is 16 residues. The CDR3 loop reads CASSQDPGGWTGELFF. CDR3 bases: TGTGCCAGCAGCCAAGATCCAGGGGGCTGGACCGGGGAGCTGTTTTTT.

This CDR3 is CANRGGTASGEQFF. CDR3 coding DNA: TGTGCCAACCGGGGGGGGACTGCCTCTGGGGAGCAGTTCTTC. The rearrangement uses TRBV2 and TRBJ2-1; TRBD2 matches at 8 bases. This CDR3 is 14 amino acids long. CDR1 is SNHLY and CDR2 is FYNNEI in the germline V gene. The V gene end was trimmed by 10 bases and the J gene end by 10 bases; junction bases not matched to a gene: 15.

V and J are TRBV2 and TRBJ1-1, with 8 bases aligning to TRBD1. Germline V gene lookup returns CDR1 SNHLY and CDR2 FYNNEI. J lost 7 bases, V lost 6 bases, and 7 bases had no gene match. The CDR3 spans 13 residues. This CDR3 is CASSPDREGEAFF. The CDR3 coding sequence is TGTGCCAGCAGCCCGGACAGGGAGGGTGAAGCTTTCTTT.

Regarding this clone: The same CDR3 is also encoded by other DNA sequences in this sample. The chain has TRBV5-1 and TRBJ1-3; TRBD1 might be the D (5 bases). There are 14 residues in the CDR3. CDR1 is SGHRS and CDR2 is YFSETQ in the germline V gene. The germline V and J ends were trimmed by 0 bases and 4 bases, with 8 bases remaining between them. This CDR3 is CASSLAGYGNTIYF. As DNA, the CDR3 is TGCGCCAGCAGCTTGGCAGGGTACGGAAACACCATATATTTT.

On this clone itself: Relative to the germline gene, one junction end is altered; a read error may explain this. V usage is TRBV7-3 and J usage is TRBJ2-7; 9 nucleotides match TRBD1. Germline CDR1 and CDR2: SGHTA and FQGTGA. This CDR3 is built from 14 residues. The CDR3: CASSVTGGPYEQYF. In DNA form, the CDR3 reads TGTGCCAGCAGCGTAACAGGGGGCCCCTACGAGCAGTACTTC.

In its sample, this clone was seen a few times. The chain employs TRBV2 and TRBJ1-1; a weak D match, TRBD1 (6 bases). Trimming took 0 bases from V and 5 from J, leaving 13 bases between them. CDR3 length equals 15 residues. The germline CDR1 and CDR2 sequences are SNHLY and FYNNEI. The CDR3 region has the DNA TGTGCCAGCAGTGAAGCGCAGGGGCTAAAGACTGAAGCTTTCTTT. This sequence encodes CASSEAQGLKTEAFF. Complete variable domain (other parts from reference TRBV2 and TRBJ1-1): EPEVTQTPSHQVTQMGQEVILRCVPISNHLYFYWYRQILGQKVEFLVSFYNNEISEKSEIFDDQFSVERPDGSNFTLKIRSTKLEDSAMYFCASSEAQGLKTEAFFGQGTRLTVV.

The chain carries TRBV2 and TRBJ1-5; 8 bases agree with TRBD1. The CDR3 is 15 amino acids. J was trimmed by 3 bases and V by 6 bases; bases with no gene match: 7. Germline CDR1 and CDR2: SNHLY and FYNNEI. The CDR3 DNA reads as TGTGCCAGCAGGAACGACAGGGGAGACAATCAGCCCCAGCATTTT. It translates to CASRNDRGDNQPQHF.

CDR3 in amino acids: CASGPTGSADTQYF. CDR3 nucleotides: TGTGCTAGTGGTCCGACAGGGTCTGCAGATACGCAGTATTTT. The chain couples TRBV12-5 to TRBJ2-3, with 7 bases fitting TRBD1. CDR3 length: 14 amino acids. The V gene's germline CDR1 is LGHNT and CDR2 FRNRAP. The V and J ends lost 5 bases and 4 bases, in that order; junction bases with no gene match: 6. Full variable domain (outside the CDR3, taken from reference TRBV12-5 and TRBJ2-3): DARVTQTPRHKVTEMGQEVTMRCQPILGHNTVFWYRQTMMQGLELLAYFRNRAPLDDSGMPKDRFSAEMPDATLATLKIQPSEPRDSAVYFCASGPTGSADTQYFGPGTRLTVL.

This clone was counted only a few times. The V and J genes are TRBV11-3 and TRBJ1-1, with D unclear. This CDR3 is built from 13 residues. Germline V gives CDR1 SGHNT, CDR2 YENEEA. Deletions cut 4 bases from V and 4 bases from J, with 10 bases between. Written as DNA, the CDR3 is TGTGCCAGCAGCTCCCGGCGAGGCACTGAAGCTTTCTTT. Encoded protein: CASSSRRGTEAFF. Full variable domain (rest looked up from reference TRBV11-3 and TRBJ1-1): EAGVVQSPRYKIIEKKQPVAFWCNPISGHNTLYWYLQNLGQGPELLIRYENEEAVDDSQLPKDRFSAERLKGVDSTLKIQPAELGDSAVYLCASSSRRGTEAFFGQGTRLTVV.

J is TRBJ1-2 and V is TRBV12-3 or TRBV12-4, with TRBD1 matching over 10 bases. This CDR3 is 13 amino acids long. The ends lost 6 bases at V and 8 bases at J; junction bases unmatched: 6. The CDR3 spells CASSWDRGYGYTF. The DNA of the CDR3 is TGTGCCAGCAGCTGGGACAGGGGATACGGCTACACCTTC.

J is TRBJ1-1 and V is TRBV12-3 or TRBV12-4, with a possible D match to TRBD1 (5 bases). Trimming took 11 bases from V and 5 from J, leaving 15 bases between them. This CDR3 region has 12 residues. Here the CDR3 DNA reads TGTGCCGGAAAAGGGGAAACTACTGAAGCTTTCTTT. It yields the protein CAGKGETTEAFF.